What follows describes a single TCR beta chain. Genomic DNA for unsorted samples was obtained from about 90 million PBMCs. This sample was included in a study of shared clonotypes between healthy human individuals. The table came from immunoSEQ multiplex PCR; TCRdb's copy has only in-frame clones and leaves some out. The sample contains some 480,000 clones, around 80% of which appear only once. There are 19 residues in the CDR3. V was clipped by 2 bases and J by 0 bases, with 21 bases between them. The sample consisted of PBMCs. The rearrangement joins TRBV6-7 to TRBJ2-3; D possibly corresponds to TRBD2 (5 bases). TRBV6-7 has ORF status, its function being uncertain. The source is a woman between 40 and 50 years old in good health. Some clones in this sample may be carry-over from other donors' samples. CDR3 sequence: CASSYPLPAEVSSTDTQYF. CDR3 coding DNA: TGTGCCAGCAGTTACCCTCTTCCAGCGGAGGTTTCTAGCACAGATACGCAGTATTTT.